Listed here are 8 T cell receptor beta chains from one sample, sequenced in a study of tumor-infiltrating lymphocytes in glioblastoma multiforme. Multiple V-beta primers and a C-beta primer amplified TCRB from RNA. TCRdb called the multiplex PCR reads again in MiXCR, with one record for every CDR3 protein. The sample has some 15,000 distinct CDR3 sequences, roughly 71% seen once. The sample taken for sequencing was brain tumor tissue. The receptors stem from a male donor with glioblastoma.

The V call is TRBV4-1, the J call TRBJ2-1; D possibly matches TRBD1 or TRBD2 (7 bases each). Trimming stripped 5 bases from V and 2 bases from J, with 19 bases between. The CDR3 covers 17 residues. The germline V gene has CDR1 MGHRA and CDR2 YSYEKL. DNA of the CDR3: TGCGCCAGCAGCATCCAGGGGGGGCGGACGCCCTACAATGAGCAGTTCTTC. Amino acid sequence: CASSIQGGRTPYNEQFF.

The chain has TRBV13 and TRBJ2-7; TRBD2 agrees at 7 bases. V dropped 7 bases and J dropped 2; count of bases not matched to a gene: 11. Germline V gene sequence: CDR1 PRHDT, CDR2 FYEKMQ (reference sequence). The CDR3 spans 15 residues. CDR3 coding DNA: TGTGCCAGCAAAATCGGACTAGTCCCCCCCTACGAGCAGTACTTC. Protein product: CASKIGLVPPYEQYF.

V usage is TRBV29-1 and J usage is TRBJ2-1; TRBD2 is a possible D gene (7 bases). This CDR3 has 18 amino acids. V was pared by 0 bases and J by 0 bases, with 18 bases between. Germline V gene data show CDR1 as SQVTM and CDR2 as ANQGSEA. The CDR3 loop reads CSVEDGGGSPSSYNEQFF. In DNA, the CDR3 is TGCAGCGTTGAAGATGGGGGCGGGAGTCCTAGCTCCTACAATGAGCAGTTCTTC.

The chain carries TRBV4-3 and TRBJ2-7; the D is unclear. CDR1 is LGHNA and CDR2 is YSLEER in the germline V gene. The CDR3 is made up of 15 amino acids. V was pared by 1 base and J by 2 bases, with 12 bases between. The CDR3 is CASSQVLGHTYEQYF. The CDR3 DNA is TGCGCCAGCAGCCAAGTACTTGGGCATACCTACGAGCAGTACTTC.

This chain uses TRBV6-5 with TRBJ2-3, with 8 bases identical to TRBD1. Losses at the gene ends were 5 bases for V and 4 bases for J; bases not matched to a gene: 5. The length of the CDR3 is 14 residues. Germline-derived CDR1 and CDR2 are MNHEY and SVGAGI. The CDR3 coding sequence is TGTGCCAGCAGTCTGGACAGGGCCGCAGATACGCAGTATTTT. It specifies CASSLDRAADTQYF.

Comment on this clonotype: Being one base from a much bigger clone, this may be a read error. The CDR3 region is CASSRGGVEAQYF. Here the CDR3 DNA reads TGTGCCAGCAGTCGGGGGGGCGTGGAGGCCCAGTACTTC. The chain is built from TRBV7-3 and TRBJ2-5; 8 bases match TRBD2. Germline CDR1 reads SGHTA; CDR2 reads FQGTGA. The V gene end was trimmed by 6 bases and the J gene end by 9 bases; junction bases not matched to a gene: 9. The CDR3 is 13 amino acids.

The chain combines TRBV4-1 with TRBJ2-5; 7 bases are a match to TRBD1. The V segment lost 3 bases and the J segment 5 bases; nucleotides outside the gene matches: 18. CDR1 MGHRA and CDR2 YSYEKL come from the germline V gene. The CDR3 has 18 residues. The CDR3 bases are TGCGCCAGCAGCCACACGTTGTGGAGAGTAGGGGGCCTGGAGACCCAGTACTTC. Encoded protein: CASSHTLWRVGGLETQYF.

Comment on this clonotype: The CDR3 does not close with the conserved phenylalanine or tryptophan, likely indicating a read error. The CDR3 bases are TGTGCCAGCAGTACCTGGATCAACTACGAGCAGTACCTC. Translated, it gives CASSTWINYEQYL. J is TRBJ2-7 and V is TRBV6-1; no firm D call. Trimming left V 5 bases short and J 3 bases short, with 11 bases between. Looked up from germline, CDR1 is MNHNS and CDR2 is SASEGT. This CDR3 is 13 amino acids long.